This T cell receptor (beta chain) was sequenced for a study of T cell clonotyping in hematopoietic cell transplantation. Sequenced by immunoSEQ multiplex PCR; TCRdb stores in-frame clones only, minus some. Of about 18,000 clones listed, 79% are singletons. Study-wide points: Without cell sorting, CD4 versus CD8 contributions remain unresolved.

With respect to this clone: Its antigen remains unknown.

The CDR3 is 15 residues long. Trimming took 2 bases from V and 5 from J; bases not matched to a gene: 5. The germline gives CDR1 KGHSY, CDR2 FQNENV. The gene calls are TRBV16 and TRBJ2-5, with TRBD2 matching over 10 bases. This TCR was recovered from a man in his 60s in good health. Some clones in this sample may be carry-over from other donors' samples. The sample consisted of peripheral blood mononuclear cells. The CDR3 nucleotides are TGTGCCAGCAGCCAACTAGCGGGGGTATATGAGACCCAGTACTTC. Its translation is CASSQLAGVYETQYF.